One and the same sample provided the 6 T cell receptor beta chains below, sequenced in a study of early T cells in non-severe SARS-CoV-2 infection. TCRdb re-called the 5' RACE reads with MiXCR, one entry per CDR3 protein. The data contain some 57,000 distinct CDR3 sequences, roughly a tenth of them singletons. The specimen was whole blood. Receptor source: an adult who was a healthcare worker with PCR-confirmed SARS-CoV-2 infection or an uninfected control (not recorded which).

This clonotype was seen ten or more times. This chain uses TRBV20-1 with TRBJ2-1; maybe TRBD1 (5 bases). V shed 1 base and J shed 9 bases, with 7 bases lying between them. Germline V CDR1 and CDR2: DFQATT, SNEGSKA (reference sequence). The CDR3 runs to 11 residues. The CDR3 coding sequence is TGCAGTGCTAGAGGGCAGGGTGAGCAGTTCTTC. It yields the protein CSARGQGEQFF.

In its sample, this clonotype was seen many times. V and J are TRBV2 and TRBJ2-7; D not resolved. Trimming took 5 bases from V and 0 from J, leaving 5 bases between them. CDR1 SNHLY and CDR2 FYNNEI come from the germline V gene. This CDR3 comprises 12 residues. CDR3 amino acids: CASSRSSYEQYF. The CDR3 region has the DNA TGTGCCAGCAGTAGGAGCTCCTACGAGCAGTACTTC.

This clonotype was seen more than once but under ten times. This rearrangement joins TRBV5-8 to TRBJ2-5; unclear D gene. Germline V gives CDR1 SGHTS, CDR2 YDEGEE. V lost 7 bases and J lost 4, with 14 bases in between. The CDR3 sequence is 13 residues long. The chain's CDR3 is CASGRSVGETQYF. CDR3 in DNA: TGTGCCAGCGGAAGATCGGTGGGAGAGACCCAGTACTTC.

This clonotype has a count of ten or more. The chain couples TRBV5-1 to TRBJ2-3, with 7 bases fitting TRBD1. Germline lookup yields CDR1 SGHRS and CDR2 YFSETQ. The CDR3 sequence is 15 residues long. V trimming: 3 bases; J trimming: 0 bases; junction bases outside the gene matches: 4. The CDR3 nucleotides are TGCGCCAGCAGCTCCGGGACAGCGAGCACAGATACGCAGTATTTT. It translates to CASSSGTASTDTQYF.

The chain employs TRBV3-1 and TRBJ2-1; D gene unclear. This CDR3 is 15 amino acids long. Looked up from germline, CDR1 is LGHDT and CDR2 is YNNKEL (reference sequence). The V end lost 0 bases, the J end lost 6 bases, and 12 bases lay between the germline ends. CDR3 in DNA: TGTGCCAGCAGCCAAGACGATACCCCCATCAATGAGCAGTTCTTC. Its protein product is CASSQDDTPINEQFF.

This clonotype was observed at least ten times. The CDR3 reads CASSLEGARGYTF. The CDR3 nucleotides read TGTGCCAGCAGCTTGGAGGGGGCGCGAGGCTACACCTTC. The rearrangement links TRBV5-6 to TRBJ1-2; TRBD1 matches at 7 bases. Germline assignment: CDR1 SGHDT and CDR2 YYEEEE. CDR3 length: 13 amino acids. Losses at the gene ends were 0 bases for V and 8 bases for J; bases not matched to a gene: 4. The full variable domain, its missing parts supplied by reference TRBV5-6 and TRBJ1-2, is DAGVTQSPTHLIKTRGQQVTLRCSPKSGHDTVSWYQQALGQGPQFIFQYYEEEERQRGNFPDRFSGHQFPNYSSELNVNALLLGDSALYLCASSLEGARGYTFGSGTRLTVV.